This T cell receptor beta chain was sequenced for a study of cytomegalovirus exposure and HLA in healthy donors. This clone has a handful of counts. It was with 60 Vbeta and 13 Jbeta primers that the PCR ran. Libraries were prepared by immunoSEQ multiplex PCR; TCRdb keeps only in-frame clonotypes and omits some of them. The table records some 160,000 clones, 70% to 80% of them present only once. Germline V gene lookup returns CDR1 SEHNR and CDR2 FQNEAQ (reference sequence). V lost 3 bases and J 6 bases, leaving 9 bases between the germline ends. This CDR3 comprises 12 residues. The specimen was PBMCs. The chain has TRBV7-9 and TRBJ2-7; D is ambiguous. The receptor was derived from a woman aged 40 to 55 in good health and CMV-seronegative. The CDR3 bases are TGTGCCAGCAGCTTCCAGGATGGCGAGCAGTACTTC. Its translation is CASSFQDGEQYF.